The source of this T cell receptor (beta chain) is a study of shared T cell receptors in the human thymus. Produced via immunoSEQ multiplex PCR; TCRdb's table is partial and in-frame only. The table lists roughly 660,000 clones, 85% to 90% of them singletons. The germline gives CDR1 LNHNV, CDR2 YYDKDF (reference sequence). The CDR3 spans 16 residues. V lost 2 bases and J lost 2, with 13 bases in between. The same data also went into a second study, on human thymus T cells. That investigation notes: Thymic material originated from resections removed in the course of corrective heart surgery. Reports from related research described highly overlapping thymic repertoires among unrelated individuals.

The V gene is TRBV15, the J gene TRBJ2-1; D remains unclear. The sequence derives from a boy in the first two years of life with a congenital heart defect. Sequenced sample: thymocytes. DNA for the CDR3: TGTGCCACCAGCAGAATCTACCACTCCGCCTACAATGAGCAGTTCTTC. As protein: CATSRIYHSAYNEQFF. Using reference TRBV15 and TRBJ2-1 for the parts outside the CDR3, the full variable domain is DAMVIQNPRYQVTQFGKPVTLSCSQTLNHNVMYWYQQKSSQAPKLLFHYYDKDFNNEADTPDNFQSRRPNTSFCFLDIRSPGLGDTAMYLCATSRIYHSAYNEQFFGPGTRLTVL.